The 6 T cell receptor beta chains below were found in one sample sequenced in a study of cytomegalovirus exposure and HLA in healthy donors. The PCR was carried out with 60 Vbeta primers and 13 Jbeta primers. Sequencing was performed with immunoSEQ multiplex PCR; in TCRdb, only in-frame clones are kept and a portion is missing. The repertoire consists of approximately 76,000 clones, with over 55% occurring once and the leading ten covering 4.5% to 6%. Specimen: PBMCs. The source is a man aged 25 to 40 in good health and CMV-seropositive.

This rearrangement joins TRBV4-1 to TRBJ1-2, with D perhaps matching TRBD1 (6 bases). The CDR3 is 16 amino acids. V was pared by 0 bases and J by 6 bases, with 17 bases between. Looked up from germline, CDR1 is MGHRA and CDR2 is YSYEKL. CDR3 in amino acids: CASSQDHSGGLNGYTF. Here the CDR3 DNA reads TGCGCCAGCAGCCAAGATCATTCTGGGGGCCTCAATGGCTACACCTTC.

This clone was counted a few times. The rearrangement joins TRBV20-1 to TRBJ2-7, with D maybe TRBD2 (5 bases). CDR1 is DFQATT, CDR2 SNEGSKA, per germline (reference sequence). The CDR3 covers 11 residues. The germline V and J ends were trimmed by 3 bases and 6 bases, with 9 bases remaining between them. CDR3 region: CSASSAGEQYF. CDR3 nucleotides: TGCAGTGCTAGTAGCGCAGGCGAGCAGTACTTC.

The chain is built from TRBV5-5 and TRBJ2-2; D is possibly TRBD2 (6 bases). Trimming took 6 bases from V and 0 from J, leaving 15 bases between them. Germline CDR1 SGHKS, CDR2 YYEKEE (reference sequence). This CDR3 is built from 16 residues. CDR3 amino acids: CASTTGRLANTGELFF. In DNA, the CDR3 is TGTGCCAGCACCACGGGACGACTAGCGAACACCGGGGAGCTGTTTTTT.

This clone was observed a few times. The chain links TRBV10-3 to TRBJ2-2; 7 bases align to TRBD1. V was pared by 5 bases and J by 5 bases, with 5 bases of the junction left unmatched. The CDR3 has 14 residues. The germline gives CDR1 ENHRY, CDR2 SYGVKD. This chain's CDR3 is CAISSGQLTGELFF. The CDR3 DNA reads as TGTGCCATCAGTTCGGGACAGCTAACCGGGGAGCTGTTTTTT.

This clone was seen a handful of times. The CDR3 region is CACKEYGDTRTDTQYF. The CDR3 region has the DNA TGTGCCTGTAAGGAATACGGGGACACTCGCACAGATACGCAGTATTTT. The chain has TRBV30 and TRBJ2-3, with D maybe TRBD1 (6 bases). Germline CDR1 is GTSNPN and CDR2 is SVGIG (reference sequence). The CDR3 contains 16 residues. Trimming shortened V by 6 bases and J by 1 base, and 20 bases separated the two germline ends.

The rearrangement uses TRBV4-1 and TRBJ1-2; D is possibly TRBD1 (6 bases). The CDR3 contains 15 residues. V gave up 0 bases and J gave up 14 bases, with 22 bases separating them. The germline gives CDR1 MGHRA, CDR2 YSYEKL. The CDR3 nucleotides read TGCGCCAGCAGCCAAGAGGGTGAGGGGACACCTTTCATTACCTTC. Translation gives CASSQEGEGTPFITF.